This T cell receptor (beta chain) was captured in a study of T cells after yellow fever vaccination. This clonotype was seen more than once but under ten times. This CDR3 has 15 residues. The V end was cut by 5 bases, the J end by 4 bases, with 15 bases between. Germline assignment: CDR1 SGHAT and CDR2 FQNNGV. TCRdb reprocessed the 5' RACE reads with MiXCR, giving one entry per CDR3 protein. The sample yields some 250,000 distinct CDR3 sequences, more than 3.5% seen once. J is TRBJ1-5 and V is TRBV11-2, with D perhaps matching TRBD1 (6 bases). The clonotype was recovered from a man aged 18 to 35 who received the YFV17D yellow fever vaccine. The sample in question was PBMCs, obtained 15 days after the yellow fever booster vaccination. The CDR3 nucleotides read TGTGCCAGCAGCCGCAGCCAGGGGCGAAATCAGCCCCAGCATTTT. Protein sequence: CASSRSQGRNQPQHF.